These T cell receptor beta chains were read from a single sample in a study of shared clonotypes between healthy human individuals. Profiled with immunoSEQ multiplex PCR; TCRdb holds only in-frame clones, not every one. The sample has almost 750,000 clones; just under 75% are singletons. Sequencing was carried out using memory CD4+ T cells sorted from blood. The receptor source for this set is a woman in her 30s in good health. The CDR3 runs from the conserved cysteine through the conserved F or W. The D gene is left open where the match is weak. Part of the rows lack a size; the others show once, few, many or a class for expanded clones.

J gene: TRBJ2-5; clone size: few; D gene: .; V gene: TRBV2; CDR3 DNA: TGTGCCAGCAGCGTCATTCAGCCAGAGACCCAGTACTTC; CDR3 protein: CASSVIQPETQYF
J gene: TRBJ2-7; clone size: .; D gene: .; V gene: TRBV2; CDR3 DNA: TGTGCCAGCACTGATTCACCGGGCCGCATCAGGGAGCAGTACTTC; CDR3 protein: CASTDSPGRIREQYF
J gene: TRBJ2-7; clone size: .; D gene: .; V gene: TRBV5-8; CDR3 DNA: TGTGCCAGCAGCTTGAAGGGCCCACTCCAACACTCCTACGAGCAGTACTTC; CDR3 protein: CASSLKGPLQHSYEQYF
J gene: TRBJ2-1; clone size: .; D gene: TRBD2; V gene: TRBV10-2; CDR3 DNA: TGCGCCAGCACCATACTTACTAGCGGGAAATCAGATGAGCAGTTCTTC; CDR3 protein: CASTILTSGKSDEQFF
J gene: TRBJ2-6; clone size: .; D gene: .; V gene: TRBV9; CDR3 DNA: TGTGCCAGCAGCAGGCGCCCCGGAGGACCGGACCTCTCTGGGGCCAACGTCCTGACTTTC; CDR3 protein: CASSRRPGGPDLSGANVLTF
J gene: TRBJ2-2; clone size: few; D gene: TRBD2; V gene: TRBV18; CDR3 DNA: TGTGCCAGCTCACCGGGACTAGCGGTCAGCACCGGGGAGCTGTTTTTT; CDR3 protein: CASSPGLAVSTGELFF
J gene: TRBJ1-1; clone size: .; D gene: .; V gene: TRBV5-1; CDR3 DNA: TGCGCCAGCAGCCCGGGAAATGAGGGGGGGAACACTGAAGCTTTCTTT; CDR3 protein: CASSPGNEGGNTEAFF
J gene: TRBJ1-1; clone size: .; D gene: .; V gene: TRBV5-1; CDR3 DNA: TGCGCCAGCAGCCCCGGTACGGGTGAGGGGAACACTGAAGCTTTCTTT; CDR3 protein: CASSPGTGEGNTEAFF
J gene: TRBJ1-5; clone size: .; D gene: TRBD1; V gene: TRBV6-1; CDR3 DNA: TGTGCCAGCGGAATTCCCCGGGACAGGGGACAGCCCCAGCATTTT; CDR3 protein: CASGIPRDRGQPQHF
J gene: TRBJ1-2; clone size: .; D gene: .; V gene: TRBV18; CDR3 DNA: TGTGCCAGCTCACCTGACAGAGAAGCTGGCTACACCTTC; CDR3 protein: CASSPDREAGYTF
J gene: TRBJ2-6; clone size: .; D gene: .; V gene: TRBV4-1; CDR3 DNA: TGCGCCAGCAGCCAGAGGCAGGGGACCTCTGGGGCCAACGTCCTGACTTTC; CDR3 protein: CASSQRQGTSGANVLTF
J gene: TRBJ2-7; clone size: .; D gene: .; V gene: TRBV7-7; CDR3 DNA: TGTGCCAGCAGCTTAGCCAACAGGTCGGCCGAGCAGTACTTC; CDR3 protein: CASSLANRSAEQYF
J gene: TRBJ1-2; clone size: .; D gene: .; V gene: TRBV27; CDR3 DNA: TGTGCCAGCAGTGAGGGGGTTAGCTATGGCTACACCTTC; CDR3 protein: CASSEGVSYGYTF
J gene: TRBJ1-2; clone size: once; D gene: .; V gene: TRBV11-3; CDR3 DNA: TGTGCCAGCAGCCGACTACAGGTGATCGATGGCTACACCTTC; CDR3 protein: CASSRLQVIDGYTF
J gene: TRBJ1-5; clone size: .; D gene: .; V gene: TRBV19; CDR3 DNA: TGTGCCAGTAGTACCTTGGACGGTGGATTGAGCAATCAGCCCCAGCATTTT; CDR3 protein: CASSTLDGGLSNQPQHF
J gene: TRBJ1-4; clone size: once; D gene: .; V gene: TRBV7-9; CDR3 DNA: TGTGCCAGCAGGGGAGGGGAAAAACTGTTTTTT; CDR3 protein: CASRGGEKLFF
J gene: TRBJ2-1; clone size: .; D gene: TRBD2; V gene: TRBV29-1; CDR3 DNA: TGCAGCGTTGAAGGACTAGCGGGAGGGCATCGGAATGAGCAGTTCTTC; CDR3 protein: CSVEGLAGGHRNEQFF
J gene: TRBJ1-5; clone size: .; D gene: .; V gene: TRBV19; CDR3 DNA: TGTGCCAGTAGTATGGAGAGGGCGAGCAATCAGCCCCAGCATTTT; CDR3 protein: CASSMERASNQPQHF
J gene: TRBJ1-1; clone size: .; D gene: .; V gene: TRBV9; CDR3 DNA: TGTGCCAGCAGCAAACGGGACACCCCTGAAGCTTTCTTT; CDR3 protein: CASSKRDTPEAFF
J gene: TRBJ2-7; clone size: few; D gene: TRBD1; V gene: TRBV11-2; CDR3 DNA: TGTGCCAGCAGCTTACTCGGGACAGTCTACGAGCAGTACTTC; CDR3 protein: CASSLLGTVYEQYF
J gene: TRBJ2-1; clone size: .; D gene: TRBD2; V gene: TRBV6-1; CDR3 DNA: TGTGCCAGCAGTGACCTAGCGGGGGCTTACAATGAGCAGTTCTTC; CDR3 protein: CASSDLAGAYNEQFF
J gene: TRBJ2-7; clone size: .; D gene: .; V gene: TRBV4-1; CDR3 DNA: TGCGCCAGCAGCCAAGTACCGGGACACCCCTACGAGCAGTACTTC; CDR3 protein: CASSQVPGHPYEQYF
J gene: TRBJ1-1; clone size: .; D gene: .; V gene: TRBV19; CDR3 DNA: TGTGCCAGTAGGTACCGGGTGGGGGAAGCTTTCTTT; CDR3 protein: CASRYRVGEAFF
J gene: TRBJ1-4; clone size: .; D gene: TRBD1; V gene: TRBV5-1; CDR3 DNA: TGCGCCAGCAGCTCTCTGACAGGGGATAATGAAAAACTGTTTTTT; CDR3 protein: CASSSLTGDNEKLFF
J gene: TRBJ1-4; clone size: many; D gene: .; V gene: TRBV7-2; CDR3 DNA: TGTGCCAGCAGCCCCCCCGGTGTCACCGCGAATGAAAAACTGTTTTTT; CDR3 protein: CASSPPGVTANEKLFF
J gene: TRBJ2-2; clone size: .; D gene: .; V gene: TRBV27; CDR3 DNA: TGTGCCAGCAGTTTATCGAGGATTAGGGACGGGGAGCTGTTTTTT; CDR3 protein: CASSLSRIRDGELFF
J gene: TRBJ2-7; clone size: .; D gene: .; V gene: TRBV6-1; CDR3 DNA: TGTGCCAGCAGGGGAGACAGGAACTACGAGCAGTACTTC; CDR3 protein: CASRGDRNYEQYF
J gene: TRBJ2-1; clone size: .; D gene: .; V gene: TRBV5-4; CDR3 DNA: TGTGCCAGCAGCCACCCAGGGTCGAACTCCTACAATGAGCAGTTCTTC; CDR3 protein: CASSHPGSNSYNEQFF
J gene: TRBJ2-3; clone size: .; D gene: .; V gene: TRBV10-3; CDR3 DNA: TGTGCCATCATGCGGGGTACTAGCACAGATACGCAGTATTTT; CDR3 protein: CAIMRGTSTDTQYF
J gene: TRBJ1-2; clone size: .; D gene: TRBD1; V gene: TRBV5-4; CDR3 DNA: TGTGCCAGCAGCTTGGGATTTGGACAGGGGGCTGGCTACACCTTC; CDR3 protein: CASSLGFGQGAGYTF
J gene: TRBJ2-1; clone size: few; D gene: TRBD2; V gene: TRBV4-1; CDR3 DNA: TGCGCCAGCAGCCAAGAGGTCCTAGCGGGAGTTGGCAATGAGCAGTTCTTC; CDR3 protein: CASSQEVLAGVGNEQFF